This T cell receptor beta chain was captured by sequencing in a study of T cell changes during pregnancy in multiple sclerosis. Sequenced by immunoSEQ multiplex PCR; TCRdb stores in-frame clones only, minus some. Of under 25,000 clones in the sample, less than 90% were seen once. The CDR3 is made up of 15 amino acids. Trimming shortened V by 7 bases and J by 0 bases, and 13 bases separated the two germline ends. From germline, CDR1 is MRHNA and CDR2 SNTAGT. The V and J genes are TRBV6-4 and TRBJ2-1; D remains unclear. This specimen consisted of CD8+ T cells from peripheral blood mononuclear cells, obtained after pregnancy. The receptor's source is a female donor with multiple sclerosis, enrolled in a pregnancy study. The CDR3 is CASTASVGSYNEQFF. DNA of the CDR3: TGTGCCAGCACCGCGAGCGTGGGCTCCTACAATGAGCAGTTCTTC.